Listed below are T cell receptor beta chains from one sample, sequenced in a study of blood T cell repertoires in COVID-19. Profiling relied on immunoSEQ multiplex PCR, and the TCRdb table lists in-frame clones only, not all of them. The sample contains some 300,000 clones, approximately 86% of which appear only once. Sequencing input: peripheral blood. Receptors originate from a woman in her seventies with COVID-19, enrolled during active disease. Both conserved end residues are part of each CDR3. A D gene is named only where the DNA matches it firmly. Size values are once, few and many counts, or a class for expanded clones, and some rows have none.

D	V	size	J	DNA	CDR3
NA	TRBV30	NA	TRBJ1-3	TGTGCCTGTACTAGGAGCTCTGGAAACACCATATATTTT	CACTRSSGNTIYF
NA	TRBV7-9	NA	TRBJ1-2	TGTGCCAGCAGCTCCGCTGGGGGGGGGTATGGCTACACCTTC	CASSSAGGGYGYTF
NA	TRBV12-3/TRBV12-4	NA	TRBJ1-3	TGTGCCAGCAGTTTCTCGTCTGGAAACACCATATATTTT	CASSFSSGNTIYF
NA	TRBV11-2	NA	TRBJ1-2	TGTGCCAGCAGGTTGAATACAGGGAGCTATGGCTACACCTTC	CASRLNTGSYGYTF
NA	TRBV18	NA	TRBJ2-7	TGTGCCAGCTCACCAGAACAGGGCCCCTACGAGCAGTACTTC	CASSPEQGPYEQYF
NA	TRBV27	NA	TRBJ2-5	TGTGCCAGCAGTTTATCTTTCCGAGTGCTTCAAGAGACCCAGTACTTC	CASSLSFRVLQETQYF
NA	TRBV10-3	NA	TRBJ1-1	TGTGCCATCAGTGAGCGGCAGGTGAACACTGAAGCTTTCTTT	CAISERQVNTEAFF
TRBD1	TRBV6-5	NA	TRBJ1-6	TGTGCCAGCAGTTATATCAGGGGGCGGGATTCACCCCTCCACTTT	CASSYIRGRDSPLHF
NA	TRBV9	NA	TRBJ2-3	TGTGCCAGCAGCGTAGCTGAGGCGGGGTGGGTCACAGATACGCAGTATTTT	CASSVAEAGWVTDTQYF
NA	TRBV5-4	NA	TRBJ1-2	TGTGCCAGCAGCTTTCAGGGGAGCAGATGGCGCGGCTATGGCTACACCTTC	CASSFQGSRWRGYGYTF
TRBD2	TRBV5-8	NA	TRBJ2-5	TGTGCCAGCAGCTCCCCGGGGGGGCCCCAAGAGACCCAGTACTTC	CASSSPGGPQETQYF
NA	TRBV2	NA	TRBJ2-3	TGTGCCAGCAGTGATACCTACACAGATACGCAGTATTTT	CASSDTYTDTQYF
TRBD2	TRBV7-2	few	TRBJ2-5	TGTGCCAGCAGTAACCGCGGGGGGGCCGGGGAGACCCAGTACTTC	CASSNRGGAGETQYF
TRBD2	TRBV6-5	NA	TRBJ2-7	TGTGCCAGCCAACTAGCGGGGGGGCAAGGCGAGCAGTACTTC	CASQLAGGQGEQYF
TRBD1	TRBV5-4	once	TRBJ1-2	TGTGCCAGCAGCTCTCCCGGGAGAGGGGGCATAAACGCTTACACCTTC	CASSSPGRGGINAYTF
NA	TRBV6-6	NA	TRBJ1-5	TGTGCCAGCAGTTACCTACAGGGAGGCAATCAGCCCCAGCATTTT	CASSYLQGGNQPQHF
TRBD1	TRBV6-5	NA	TRBJ2-6	TGTGCCAGCACGACAGGGGTCTCTGGGGCCAACGTCCTGACTTTC	CASTTGVSGANVLTF